This T cell receptor (beta chain) was recovered during a study of CD8+CD57+ T cells in acquired aplastic anemia (dated 2018 in TCRdb). Looking at the study overall: Extracted DNA from sorted CD4+ and CD8+ cells averaged approximately 3 ug, ranging from roughly 0.2 to 30 ug. CD8+CD57+ expansion was defined as a frequency above the mean frequency observed in healthy subjects.

Genomic DNA served as template for TCR beta VDJ combination and CDR3 sequence profiling. TCR repertoire sequencing was run on an Illumina HiSeq 2000. In the paper's pipeline: Repertoires were assessed using TRBV/TRBJ rearrangement plots, CDR3 size and DJ length profiles, and Simpson's diversity index. The most abundant DNA sequence in the deep sequencing data was defined as the immunodominant clone. CDR3 amino acid sequences were checked for sharing between subjects and were compared against published repertoires and the VDJdb database. TCRdb reanalyzed the raw reads on its own, using fastp at Q25 for trimming and MiXCR for clone calling, and kept in-frame beta chains. Under each unique CDR3 protein, matching rows form one entry showing the most common genes and DNA. TCRdb assigned the V and J calls; the authors' analysis was not used. Recorded for this sample are 200,000 to 250,000 distinct CDR3 sequences; roughly 60% of them occurred a single time. The ten largest make up around 50% of the sample.

Expansion of CD8+CD57+ cells had been shown by flow cytometry in the patients chosen for sequencing. All patients had severe acquired aplastic anemia diagnosed by International Study of Aplastic Anemia and Agranulocytosis and Camitta criteria. At the time blood was sampled, none of the patients had received any therapy. In this study, sorted CD4+ and CD8+ T cells from the blood of healthy subjects and of severe aplastic anemia patients had their TCR repertoires deep-sequenced. Patients were enrolled in the USA under clinicaltrials.gov protocols 00001620, 01623167, 00001397, 00071045, 00081523 and 00961064. Ficoll-Paque density gradient centrifugation was used to isolate peripheral blood mononuclear cells. Before DNA extraction, CD4+ and CD8+ T cells were sorted with FACS or magnetic beads. CDR3 length: 13 amino acids, cysteine to phenylalanine. The only DNA kept is the CDR3, 39 bases in frame from the first base. A distance of 13 bases separates the germline ends of V and J, which lose 4 bases and 3 bases respectively. The germline V gene (reference sequence) supplies CDR1 GTSNPN and CDR2 SVGIG.

What the study reported, not specific to this receptor: About 30 CD8+ CDR3 sequences were found to be shared between patients and controls, but these sequences appeared to be highly expressed in patients and within the immunodominant clones of the patients. No significant difference in CD8+ Simpson's diversity was found between patients and healthy controls (P=0.060).

Regarding this clonotype: What this receptor recognizes is not known. Nothing much larger sits one base from this clone, and base qualities are not available.

The specimen sequenced was sorted CD4+, CD8+, or CD8+CD57+ T cells (not recorded which) from PBMCs. This sequence was found in a human donor with aplastic anemia. The chain is assembled from TRBV30 and TRBJ2-7; the D gene cannot be resolved reliably. The CDR3 sequence is CAWIDDHDYEQYF. The nucleotide sequence reads TGTGCCTGGATAGACGATCACGACTACGAGCAGTACTTC.